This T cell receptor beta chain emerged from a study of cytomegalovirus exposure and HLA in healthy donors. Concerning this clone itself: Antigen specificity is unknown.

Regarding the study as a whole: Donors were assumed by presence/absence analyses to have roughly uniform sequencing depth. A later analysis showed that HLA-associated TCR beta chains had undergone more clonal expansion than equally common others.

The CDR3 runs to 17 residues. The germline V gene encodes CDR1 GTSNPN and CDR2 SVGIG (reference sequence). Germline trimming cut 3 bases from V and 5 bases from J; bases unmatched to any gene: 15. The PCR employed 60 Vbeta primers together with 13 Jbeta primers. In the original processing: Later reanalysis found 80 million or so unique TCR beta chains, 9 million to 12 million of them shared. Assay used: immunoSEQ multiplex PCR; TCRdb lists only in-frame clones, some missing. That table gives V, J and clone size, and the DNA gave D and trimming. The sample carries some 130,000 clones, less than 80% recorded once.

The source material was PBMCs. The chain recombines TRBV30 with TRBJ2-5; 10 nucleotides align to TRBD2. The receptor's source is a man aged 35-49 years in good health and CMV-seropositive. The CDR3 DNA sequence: TGTGCCTGGAGCGCCGTTACTAGCGGGATTAGTGGGGAGACCCAGTACTTC. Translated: CAWSAVTSGISGETQYF.